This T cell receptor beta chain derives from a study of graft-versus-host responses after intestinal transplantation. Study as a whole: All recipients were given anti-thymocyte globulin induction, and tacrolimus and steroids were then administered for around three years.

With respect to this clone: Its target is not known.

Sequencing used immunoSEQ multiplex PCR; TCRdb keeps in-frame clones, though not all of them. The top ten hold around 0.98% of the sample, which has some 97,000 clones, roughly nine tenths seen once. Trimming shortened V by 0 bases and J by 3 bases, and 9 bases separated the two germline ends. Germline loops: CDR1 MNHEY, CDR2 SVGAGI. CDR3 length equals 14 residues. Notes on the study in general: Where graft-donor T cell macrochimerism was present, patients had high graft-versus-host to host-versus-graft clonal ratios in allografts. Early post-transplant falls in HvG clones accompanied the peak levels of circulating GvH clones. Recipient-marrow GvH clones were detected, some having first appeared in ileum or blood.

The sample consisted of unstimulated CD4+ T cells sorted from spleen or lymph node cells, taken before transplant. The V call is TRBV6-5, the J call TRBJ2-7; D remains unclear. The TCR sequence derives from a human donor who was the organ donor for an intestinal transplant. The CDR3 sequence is CASSYSGWSYEQYF. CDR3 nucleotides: TGTGCCAGCAGTTACTCGGGTTGGAGCTACGAGCAGTACTTC.